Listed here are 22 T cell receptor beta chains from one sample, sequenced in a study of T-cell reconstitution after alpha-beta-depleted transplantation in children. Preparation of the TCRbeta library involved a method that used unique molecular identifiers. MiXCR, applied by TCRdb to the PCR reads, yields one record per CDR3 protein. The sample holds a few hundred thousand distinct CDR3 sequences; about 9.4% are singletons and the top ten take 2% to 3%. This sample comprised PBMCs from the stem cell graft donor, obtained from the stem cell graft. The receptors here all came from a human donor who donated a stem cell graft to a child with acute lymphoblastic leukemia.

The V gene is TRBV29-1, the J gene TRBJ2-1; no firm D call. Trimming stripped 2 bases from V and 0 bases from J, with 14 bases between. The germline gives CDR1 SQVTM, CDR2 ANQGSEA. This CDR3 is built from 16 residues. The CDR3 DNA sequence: TGCAGCGTTGAACAAGAATGGGCAACCTCCTACAATGAGCAGTTCTTC. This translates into CSVEQEWATSYNEQFF.

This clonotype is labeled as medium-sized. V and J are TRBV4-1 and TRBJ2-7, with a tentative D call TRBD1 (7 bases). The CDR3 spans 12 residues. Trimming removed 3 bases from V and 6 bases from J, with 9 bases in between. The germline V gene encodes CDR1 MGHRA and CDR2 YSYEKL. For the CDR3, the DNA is TGCGCCAGCAGCCAGCAGGGGGGCGAGCAGTACTTC. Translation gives CASSQQGGEQYF.

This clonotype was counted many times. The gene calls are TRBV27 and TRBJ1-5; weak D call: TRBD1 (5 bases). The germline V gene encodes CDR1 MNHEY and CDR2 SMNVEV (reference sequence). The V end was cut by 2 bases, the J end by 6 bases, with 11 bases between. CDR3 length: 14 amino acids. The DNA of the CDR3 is TGTGCCAGCAGTTTACAGGGCGGGGGTCAGCCCCAGCATTTT. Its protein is CASSLQGGGQPQHF.

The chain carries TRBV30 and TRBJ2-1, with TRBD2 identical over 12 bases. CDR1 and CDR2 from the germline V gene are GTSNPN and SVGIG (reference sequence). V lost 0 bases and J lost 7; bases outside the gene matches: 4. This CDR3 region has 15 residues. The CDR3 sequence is CAWSVGTSGRNEQFF. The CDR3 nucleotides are TGTGCCTGGAGTGTGGGAACTAGCGGGAGGAATGAGCAGTTCTTC. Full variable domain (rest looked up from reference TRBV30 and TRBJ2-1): SQTIHQWPATLVQPVGSPLSLECTVEGTSNPNLYWYRQAAGRGLQLLFYSVGIGQISSEVPQNLSASRPQDRQFILSSKKLLLSDSGFYLCAWSVGTSGRNEQFFGPGTRLTVL.

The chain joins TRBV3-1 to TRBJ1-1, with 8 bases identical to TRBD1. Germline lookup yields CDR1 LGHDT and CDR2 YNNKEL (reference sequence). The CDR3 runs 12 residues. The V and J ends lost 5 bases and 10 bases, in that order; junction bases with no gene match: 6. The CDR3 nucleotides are TGTGCCAGCAGCGAGACCGGGACAGGAGCTTTCTTT. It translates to CASSETGTGAFF.

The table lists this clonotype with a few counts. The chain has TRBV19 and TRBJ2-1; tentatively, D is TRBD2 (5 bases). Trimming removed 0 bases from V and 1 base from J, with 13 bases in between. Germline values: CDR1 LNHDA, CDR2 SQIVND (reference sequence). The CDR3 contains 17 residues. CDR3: CASSIDLRGGSYNEQFF. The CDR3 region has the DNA TGTGCCAGTAGTATAGATCTTAGAGGCGGGTCCTACAATGAGCAGTTCTTC. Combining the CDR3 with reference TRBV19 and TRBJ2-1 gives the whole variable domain DGGITQSPKYLFRKEGQNVTLSCEQNLNHDAMYWYRQDPGQGLRLIYYSQIVNDFQKGDIAEGYSVSREKKESFPLTVTSAQKNPTAFYLCASSIDLRGGSYNEQFFGPGTRLTVL.

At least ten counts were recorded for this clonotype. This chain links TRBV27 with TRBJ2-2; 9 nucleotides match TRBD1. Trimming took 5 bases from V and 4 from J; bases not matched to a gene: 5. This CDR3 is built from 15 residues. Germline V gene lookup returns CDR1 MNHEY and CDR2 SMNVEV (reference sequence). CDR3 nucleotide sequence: TGTGCCAGCAGTAGCCCGACAGGGGGCACCGGGGAGCTGTTTTTT. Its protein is CASSSPTGGTGELFF.

For the CDR3, the DNA is TGTGCCAGCATGAGCCTCAGCTCCTATAATTCACCCCTCCACTTT. Translated: CASMSLSSYNSPLHF. This chain connects TRBV27 to TRBJ1-6; D is unresolved. V was trimmed by 7 bases and J by 0 bases, leaving 10 bases between them. Germline V gene data show CDR1 as MNHEY and CDR2 as SMNVEV (reference sequence). The length of the CDR3 is 15 residues.

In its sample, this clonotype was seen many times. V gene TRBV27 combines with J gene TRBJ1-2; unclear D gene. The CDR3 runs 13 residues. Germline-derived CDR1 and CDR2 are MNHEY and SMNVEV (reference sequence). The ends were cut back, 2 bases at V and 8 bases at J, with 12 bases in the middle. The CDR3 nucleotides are TGTGCCAGCAGTTTAGGAGGGATGGGGGGCTACACCTTC. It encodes CASSLGGMGGYTF.

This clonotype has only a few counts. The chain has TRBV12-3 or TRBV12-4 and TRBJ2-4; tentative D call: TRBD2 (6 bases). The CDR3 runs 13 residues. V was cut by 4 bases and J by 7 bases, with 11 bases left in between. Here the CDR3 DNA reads TGTGCCAGCAGTTGGAGCGGGCGGAACATTCAGTACTTC. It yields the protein CASSWSGRNIQYF.

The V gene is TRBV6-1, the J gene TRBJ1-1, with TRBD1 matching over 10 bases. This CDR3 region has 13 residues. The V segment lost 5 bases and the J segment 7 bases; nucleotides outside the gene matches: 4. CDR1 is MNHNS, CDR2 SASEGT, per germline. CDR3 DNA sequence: TGTGCCAGCAGTAGACAGGGGGCGGGTGAAGCTTTCTTT. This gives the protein CASSRQGAGEAFF.

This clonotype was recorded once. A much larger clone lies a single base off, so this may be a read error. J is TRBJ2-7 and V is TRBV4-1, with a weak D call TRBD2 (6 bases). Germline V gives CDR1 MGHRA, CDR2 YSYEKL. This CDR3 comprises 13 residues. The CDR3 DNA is TGCGCCAGCAGCTACGGGGGTTCCTACGCGCAGTACTTC. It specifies CASSYGGSYAQYF.

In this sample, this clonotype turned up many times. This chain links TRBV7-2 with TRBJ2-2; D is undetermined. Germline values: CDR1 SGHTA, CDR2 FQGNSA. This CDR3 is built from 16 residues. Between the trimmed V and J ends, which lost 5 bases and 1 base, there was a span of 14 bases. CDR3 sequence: CASSPLSLGNTGELFF. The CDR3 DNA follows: TGTGCCAGCAGCCCCCTCTCCCTGGGGAACACCGGGGAGCTGTTTTTT.

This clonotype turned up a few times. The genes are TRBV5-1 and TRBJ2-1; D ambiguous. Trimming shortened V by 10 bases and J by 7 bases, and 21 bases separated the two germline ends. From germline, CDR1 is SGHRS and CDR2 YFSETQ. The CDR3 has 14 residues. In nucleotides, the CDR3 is TGCGCCCCAGCTTGGATGAGCGTTTGGAATGAGCAGTTCTTC. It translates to CAPAWMSVWNEQFF.

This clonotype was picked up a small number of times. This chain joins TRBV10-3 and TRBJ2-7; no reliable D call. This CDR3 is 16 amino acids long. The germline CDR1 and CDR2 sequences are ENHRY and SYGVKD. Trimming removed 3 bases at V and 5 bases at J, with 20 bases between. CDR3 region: CAISDSSSDLLHEQYF. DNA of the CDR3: TGTGCCATCAGTGACTCCTCCAGTGATCTTTTGCACGAGCAGTACTTC.

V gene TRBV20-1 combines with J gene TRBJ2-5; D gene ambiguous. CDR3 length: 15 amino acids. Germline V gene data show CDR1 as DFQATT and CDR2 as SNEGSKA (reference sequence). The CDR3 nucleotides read TGCAGCTCGGCCCAGGCTCCAGACGGCCAAGAGACCCAGTACTTC. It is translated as CSSAQAPDGQETQYF.

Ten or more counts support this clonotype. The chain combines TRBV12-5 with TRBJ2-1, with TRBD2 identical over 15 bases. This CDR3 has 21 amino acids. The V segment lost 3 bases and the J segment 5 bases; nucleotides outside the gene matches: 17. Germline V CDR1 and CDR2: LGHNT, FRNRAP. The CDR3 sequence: CASGFRSLPGLAGGPDNEQFF. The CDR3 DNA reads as TGTGCTAGTGGTTTCCGGAGTCTCCCGGGACTAGCGGGAGGCCCGGACAATGAGCAGTTCTTC.

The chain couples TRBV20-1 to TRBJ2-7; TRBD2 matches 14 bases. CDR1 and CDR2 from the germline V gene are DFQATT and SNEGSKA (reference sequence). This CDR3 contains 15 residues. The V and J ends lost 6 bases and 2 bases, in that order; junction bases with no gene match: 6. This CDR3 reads CSALRTSGRTYEQYF. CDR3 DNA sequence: TGCAGTGCCCTTCGGACTAGCGGGAGGACCTACGAGCAGTACTTC.

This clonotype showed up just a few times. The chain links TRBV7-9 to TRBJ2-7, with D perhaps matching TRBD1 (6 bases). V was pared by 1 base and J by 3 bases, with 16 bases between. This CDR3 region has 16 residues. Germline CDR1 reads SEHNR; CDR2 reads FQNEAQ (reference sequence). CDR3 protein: CASSLDLGRGIYEQYF. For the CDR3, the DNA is TGTGCCAGCAGCTTAGATTTAGGCAGGGGAATCTACGAGCAGTACTTC.

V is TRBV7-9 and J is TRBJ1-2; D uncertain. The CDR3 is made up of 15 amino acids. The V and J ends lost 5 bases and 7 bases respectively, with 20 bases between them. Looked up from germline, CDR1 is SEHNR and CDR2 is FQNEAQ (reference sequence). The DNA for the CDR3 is TGTGCCAGCAGCCGTCGGGCCCAAGACGGTGGTGGCTACACCTTC. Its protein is CASSRRAQDGGGYTF.

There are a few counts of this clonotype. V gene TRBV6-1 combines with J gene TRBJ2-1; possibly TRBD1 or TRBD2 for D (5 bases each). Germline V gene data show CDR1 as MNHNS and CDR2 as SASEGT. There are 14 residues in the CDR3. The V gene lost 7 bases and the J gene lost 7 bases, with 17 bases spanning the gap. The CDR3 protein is CASTPLGEFNEQFF. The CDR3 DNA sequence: TGTGCCAGCACCCCCCTAGGGGAGTTTAATGAGCAGTTCTTC.

CDR3 in DNA: TGTGCCAGCAGTAGCCGGATAGGCCGAAACTATGGCTACACCTTC. Protein: CASSSRIGRNYGYTF. The rearrangement links TRBV6-1 to TRBJ1-2; D uncertain. The germline CDR1 and CDR2 sequences are MNHNS and SASEGT. The CDR3 covers 15 residues. V dropped 5 bases and J dropped 2 bases, with 15 bases sitting between them.